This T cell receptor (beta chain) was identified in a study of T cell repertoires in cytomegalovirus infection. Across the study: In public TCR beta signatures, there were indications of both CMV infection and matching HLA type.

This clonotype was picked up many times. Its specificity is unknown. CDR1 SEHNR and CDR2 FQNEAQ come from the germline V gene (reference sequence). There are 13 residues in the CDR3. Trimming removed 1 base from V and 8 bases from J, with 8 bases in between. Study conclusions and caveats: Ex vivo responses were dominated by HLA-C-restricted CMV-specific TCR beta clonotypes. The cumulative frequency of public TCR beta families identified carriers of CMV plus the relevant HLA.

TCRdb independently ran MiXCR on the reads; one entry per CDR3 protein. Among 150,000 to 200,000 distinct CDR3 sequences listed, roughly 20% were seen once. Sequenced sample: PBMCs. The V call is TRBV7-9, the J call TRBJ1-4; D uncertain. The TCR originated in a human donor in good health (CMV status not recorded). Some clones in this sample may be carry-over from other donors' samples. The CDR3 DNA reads TGTGCCAGCAGCTTAGACAGCAACGAAAAACTGTTTTTT. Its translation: CASSLDSNEKLFF.